A selection of T cell receptor beta chains follows, all from one sample in a study of cytomegalovirus exposure and HLA in healthy donors. Sequenced by immunoSEQ multiplex PCR; TCRdb stores in-frame clones only, minus some. Of some 310,000 clones listed, roughly 88% were seen once; the top ten hold approximately 0.9%. Sequencing was done on a sample of PBMCs. Source of these receptors: a man aged 30-40 years in good health and CMV-seronegative. Each CDR3 is given without its conserved first and last residue. The D gene is left open where the match is weak.

d_call | v_call | cdr3_aa
- | TRBV27 | ASNSGGSRGYT
TRBD1 | TRBV19 | ASSIGQGAPSDTQY
TRBD2 | TRBV19 | ASSIALAGEREQY
- | TRBV5-1 | ASRRGEVGEKLF
TRBD2 | TRBV2 | ASSEWGGSGANVLT
- | TRBV6-6 | ASSYMGASDYGYT
- | TRBV5-5 | ASSLGNRLLAKNIQY
- | TRBV5-1 | ASNQPGTDTQY
- | TRBV5-1 | ASTDRESYGYT
- | TRBV19 | ASSIETGRGETQY
TRBD1 | TRBV4-3 | ASSQKGGLSNTEAF
- | TRBV5-4 | ASSLYTDTQY
TRBD1 | TRBV11-2 | ASWGVRGQDTEAF
- | TRBV7-2 | ASSLTSNVGSPLH
- | TRBV11-3 | ASSLMGPEGGYEQY
TRBD1 | TRBV19 | ASSSRTGAGNQPQH
- | TRBV19 | ASSNLGNQPQH
TRBD1 | TRBV6-6 | ASSYPGQGVYEKLF
- | TRBV30 | AWSGQSTSPLH
TRBD1 | TRBV19 | ASSPRGDNQPQH
- | TRBV4-1 | ASSQLFLNTEAF
TRBD1 | TRBV2 | ASDRTGHNYGYT
- | TRBV27 | ASKGLKQYQETQY
- | TRBV27 | ASSPGYGGELF
- | TRBV2 | ASSDTQGLNSPLH
TRBD2 | TRBV6-1 | ASSESSGGFSEQY
TRBD1 | TRBV6-5 | ASSYSQGASYEQY
TRBD2 | TRBV27 | ASSFLGEGKNQQY
- | TRBV2 | ASMRPYNSPLH
- | TRBV7-9 | ASSSRRRDVTEAF
- | TRBV28 | ASNIPLDGYT
TRBD1 | TRBV2 | ASSWDRVETQY
- | TRBV6-5 | ASSSSQLNTEAF
- | TRBV9 | ASSQNTGELF
- | TRBV5-4 | ASSLGGSFYGYT
TRBD1 | TRBV27 | ASRAPSVRGRNHEQY
- | TRBV11-2 | ASSPGVWYSPLH
TRBD1 | TRBV19 | ASTRTGGGTGELF
TRBD1 | TRBV18 | ASSPDRGRFFEQY
- | TRBV10-3 | AISESMGAVGNQPQH
- | TRBV30 | AWTGGAYGYT
- | TRBV7-9 | ASSSRGYGYT
- | TRBV27 | ASSLTGVYGYT
TRBD1 | TRBV5-1 | ASSPSITGGPDTQY
TRBD1 | TRBV2 | ASSEGTGWGTDTQY
- | TRBV13 | ASTFGASDTQY
TRBD2 | TRBV19 | ASSGLANQETQY
- | TRBV30 | AWNRGSNQPQH
TRBD1 | TRBV30 | AWMTGTDTQY
- | TRBV27 | ASTLWGGNSPLH
TRBD1 | TRBV18 | ASSPPGQDQY
TRBD2 | TRBV4-1 | ASSQGPGLAGGGPWVEQF
TRBD2 | TRBV30 | AWSVSSGGTQY
- | TRBV6-5 | ASSYSAGAANTEAF
- | TRBV20-1 | SARGQGPLH
- | TRBV6-6 | ASRTDRETQY
- | TRBV18 | ASSPSGGYGRPGANVLT
TRBD1 | TRBV9 | ASSPWTGVSGNTIY
- | TRBV5-4 | ASSLDPETQY